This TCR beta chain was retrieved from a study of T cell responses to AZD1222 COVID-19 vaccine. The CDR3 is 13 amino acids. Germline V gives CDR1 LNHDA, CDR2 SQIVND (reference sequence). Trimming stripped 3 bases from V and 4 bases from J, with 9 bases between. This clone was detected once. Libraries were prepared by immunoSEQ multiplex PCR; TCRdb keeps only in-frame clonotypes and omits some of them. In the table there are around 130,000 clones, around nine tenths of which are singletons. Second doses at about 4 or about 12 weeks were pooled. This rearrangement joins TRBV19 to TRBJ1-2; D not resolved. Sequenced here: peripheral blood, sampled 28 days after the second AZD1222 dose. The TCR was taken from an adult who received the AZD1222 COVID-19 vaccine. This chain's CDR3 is CASSIDSLYGYTF. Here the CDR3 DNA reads TGTGCCAGTAGTATCGACTCTCTCTATGGCTACACCTTC.